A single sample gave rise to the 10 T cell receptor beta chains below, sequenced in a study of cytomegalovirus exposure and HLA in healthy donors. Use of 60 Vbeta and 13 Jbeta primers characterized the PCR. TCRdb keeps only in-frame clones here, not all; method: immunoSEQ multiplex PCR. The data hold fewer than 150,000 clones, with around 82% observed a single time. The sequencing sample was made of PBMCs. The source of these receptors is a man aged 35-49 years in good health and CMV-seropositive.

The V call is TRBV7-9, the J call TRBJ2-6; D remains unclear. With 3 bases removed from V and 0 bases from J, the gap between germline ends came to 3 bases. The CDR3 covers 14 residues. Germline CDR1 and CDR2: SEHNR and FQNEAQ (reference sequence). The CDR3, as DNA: TGTGCCAGCAGCTTCTCCTCTGGGGCCAACGTCCTGACTTTC. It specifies CASSFSSGANVLTF.

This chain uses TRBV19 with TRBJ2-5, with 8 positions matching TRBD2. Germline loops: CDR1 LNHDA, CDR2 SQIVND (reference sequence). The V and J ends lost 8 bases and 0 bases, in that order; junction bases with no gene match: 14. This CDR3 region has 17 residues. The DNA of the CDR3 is TGTGCCAGTGCCGAGGTCGGGAGGGGCAGGTACCAAGAGACCCAGTACTTC. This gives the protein CASAEVGRGRYQETQYF.

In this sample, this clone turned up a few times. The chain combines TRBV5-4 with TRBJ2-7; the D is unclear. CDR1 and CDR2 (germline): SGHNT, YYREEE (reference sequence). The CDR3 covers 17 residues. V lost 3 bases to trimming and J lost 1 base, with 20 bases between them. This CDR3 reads CASSSEVWKTRSYEQYF. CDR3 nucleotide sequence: TGTGCCAGCAGCTCAGAGGTGTGGAAAACGAGGTCCTACGAGCAGTACTTC.

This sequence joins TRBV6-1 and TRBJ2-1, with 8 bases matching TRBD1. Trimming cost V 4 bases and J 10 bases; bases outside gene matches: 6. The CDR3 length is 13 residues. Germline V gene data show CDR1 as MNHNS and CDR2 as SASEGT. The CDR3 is CASSASGTGEQFF. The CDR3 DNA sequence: TGTGCCAGCAGTGCCTCCGGGACAGGAGAGCAGTTCTTC.

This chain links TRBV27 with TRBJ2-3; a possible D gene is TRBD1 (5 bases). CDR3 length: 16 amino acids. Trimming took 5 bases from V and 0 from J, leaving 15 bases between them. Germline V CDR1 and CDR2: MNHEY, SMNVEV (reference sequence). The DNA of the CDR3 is TGTGCCAGCAGTCCGCGCCCGACAGCTAGCACAGATACGCAGTATTTT. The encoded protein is CASSPRPTASTDTQYF.

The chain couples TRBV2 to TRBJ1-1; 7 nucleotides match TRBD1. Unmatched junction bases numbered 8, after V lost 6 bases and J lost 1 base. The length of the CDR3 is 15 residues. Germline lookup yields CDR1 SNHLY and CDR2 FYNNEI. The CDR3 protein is CASRYQGGGNTEAFF. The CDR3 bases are TGTGCCAGCAGGTACCAGGGGGGAGGGAACACTGAAGCTTTCTTT.

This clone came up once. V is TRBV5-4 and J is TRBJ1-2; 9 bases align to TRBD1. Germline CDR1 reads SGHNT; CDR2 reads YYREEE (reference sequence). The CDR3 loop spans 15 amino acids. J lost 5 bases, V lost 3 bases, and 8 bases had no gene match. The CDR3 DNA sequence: TGTGCCAGCAGCTACGGGACAGGGAAGGGATATGGCTACACCTTC. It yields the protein CASSYGTGKGYGYTF.

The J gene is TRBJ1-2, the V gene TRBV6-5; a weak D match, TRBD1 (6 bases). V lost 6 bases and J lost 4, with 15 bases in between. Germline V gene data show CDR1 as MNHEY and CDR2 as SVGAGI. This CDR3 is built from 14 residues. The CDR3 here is CASREPTGPYGYTF. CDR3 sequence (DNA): TGTGCCAGCAGGGAACCGACAGGACCCTATGGCTACACCTTC.

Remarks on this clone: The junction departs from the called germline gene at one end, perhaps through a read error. The CDR3 sequence: CASSPEAHQGTQYF. The CDR3 DNA reads TGTGCCAGCTCACCAGAAGCGCACCAAGGGACCCAGTACTTC. V gene TRBV18 combines with J gene TRBJ2-5; D gene unclear. The CDR3 is made up of 14 amino acids. Germline CDR1 is KGHSH and CDR2 is LQKENI.

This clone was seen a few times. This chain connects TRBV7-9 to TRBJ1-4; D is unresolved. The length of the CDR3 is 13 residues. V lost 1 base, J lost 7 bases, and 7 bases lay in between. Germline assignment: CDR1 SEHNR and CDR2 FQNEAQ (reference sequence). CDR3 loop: CASSLGIGEKLFF. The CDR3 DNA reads TGTGCCAGCAGCTTAGGAATCGGTGAAAAACTGTTTTTT. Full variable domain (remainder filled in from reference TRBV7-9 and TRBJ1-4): DTGVSQNPRHKITKRGQNVTFRCDPISEHNRLYWYRQTLGQGPEFLTYFQNEAQLEKSRLLSDRFSAERPKGSFSTLEIQRTEQGDSAMYLCASSLGIGEKLFFGSGTQLSVL.